The rows below give T cell receptor beta chains drawn from one sample of a study of T-cell reconstitution after alpha-beta-depleted transplantation in children. A single record per CDR3 protein comes from TCRdb applying MiXCR to the PCR reads. Among 780,000 or so distinct CDR3 sequences listed, 16% were seen once. The sequenced sample was PBMCs, mostly from graft donor cells, obtained 360 days after TCRalphabeta/CD19-depleted stem cell transplant. Receptors were obtained from a male patient aged 5 to 17 who had a stem cell transplant for acute lymphoblastic leukemia, so the T cells may come from the graft donor. CDR3s include the opening cysteine and the closing phenylalanine or tryptophan. D genes are given only for firm matches. Some rows mark clone size as missing; the rest say once, few, many or name a class of expanded clone.

TRBV9	TRBJ2-7	TRBD2	many	CASSVGTSGSTEQYF	TGTGCCAGCAGCGTAGGGACTAGCGGGAGTACCGAGCAGTACTTC
TRBV12-3/TRBV12-4	TRBJ1-2	NA	NA	CASRLVRPQGYTF	TGTGCCAGCAGGCTCGTCAGGCCTCAGGGCTACACCTTC
TRBV6-5	TRBJ1-4	TRBD1	few	CASSYLGTDKLFF	TGTGCCAGCAGTTACCTAGGGACAGACAAACTGTTTTTT
TRBV7-6	TRBJ2-7	NA	NA	CASSLVNGRTTEQYF	TGTGCCAGCAGCTTAGTGAACGGGAGAACCACCGAGCAGTACTTC
TRBV29-1	TRBJ2-1	NA	few	CSVLTGWGSYNEQFF	TGCAGCGTCCTAACAGGGTGGGGCTCCTACAATGAGCAGTTCTTC
TRBV20-1	TRBJ2-3	TRBD2	NA	CSASGVGGRAIPNTDTQYF	TGCAGTGCTAGCGGTGTTGGCGGGAGGGCCATACCTAACACAGATACGCAGTATTTT
TRBV3-1	TRBJ2-7	TRBD2	NA	CATCQEQLAPPTYEQYF	TGTGCCACCTGCCAAGAACAACTAGCGCCACCAACCTACGAGCAGTACTTC
TRBV6-5	TRBJ1-4	NA	few	CASRTGTMMGEKLFF	TGTGCCAGCAGGACCGGGACAATGATGGGTGAAAAACTGTTTTTT
TRBV25-1	TRBJ2-5	NA	many	CASSTTLTASKETQYF	TGTGCCAGCAGTACCACCCTGACAGCATCTAAAGAGACCCAGTACTTC
TRBV2	TRBJ2-5	NA	NA	CASSDAHGETQYF	TGTGCCAGCAGTGACGCACACGGGGAGACCCAGTACTTC
TRBV16	TRBJ2-7	NA	NA	CASTPAVSKRYEQYF	TGTGCCAGCACCCCGGCGGTCAGTAAACGGTACGAGCAGTACTTC
TRBV5-6	TRBJ2-5	TRBD2	NA	CASSPLTSGRETQYF	TGTGCCAGCAGCCCCCTTACTAGCGGGAGAGAGACCCAGTACTTC
TRBV4-1	TRBJ2-2	NA	few	CASRGSNTGELFF	TGCGCCAGCCGGGGGTCGAACACCGGGGAGCTGTTTTTT
TRBV11-2	TRBJ2-7	NA	few	CASSLSPDSTYEQYF	TGTGCCAGCAGCTTAAGCCCGGACAGTACCTACGAGCAGTACTTC
TRBV29-1	TRBJ2-6	TRBD1	NA	CSVGTGNSGANVLTF	TGCAGCGTAGGGACAGGGAACTCTGGGGCCAACGTCCTGACTTTC
TRBV7-6	TRBJ2-7	TRBD1	NA	CASSQGQGSEQYF	TGTGCCAGCAGCCAAGGACAGGGAAGCGAGCAGTACTTC
TRBV20-1	TRBJ2-3	NA	few	CSAPRLVPEGTDTQYF	TGCAGTGCTCCGAGACTAGTTCCCGAGGGCACAGATACGCAGTATTTT
TRBV15	TRBJ2-5	TRBD1	few	CATSRGTGGRQETQYF	TGTGCCACCAGCAGAGGGACAGGGGGACGCCAAGAGACCCAGTACTTC
TRBV9	TRBJ1-1	TRBD1	many	CASSGRDRFGTEAFF	TGTGCCAGCAGCGGACGGGACAGGTTTGGCACTGAAGCTTTCTTT
TRBV4-1	TRBJ1-1	TRBD1	NA	CASSPTTGGPTEAFF	TGCGCCAGCAGCCCAACGACAGGGGGCCCCACTGAAGCTTTCTTT
TRBV29-1	TRBJ2-1	TRBD2	few	CSVGVGGPYGQFF	TGCAGCGTAGGGGTGGGAGGGCCTTATGGGCAGTTCTTC
TRBV7-8	TRBJ2-7	NA	few	CASSLSRDVGYQYF	TGTGCCAGCAGCTTAAGCCGGGACGTGGGATATCAGTACTTC
TRBV7-9	TRBJ1-2	TRBD1	NA	CASSLGQGGPTF	TGTGCCAGCAGCTTAGGACAGGGTGGACCCACCTTC
TRBV29-1	TRBJ2-7	TRBD1	many	CSVVGDRRVSYEQYF	TGCAGCGTTGTTGGGGACAGAAGGGTCTCCTACGAGCAGTACTTC
TRBV5-6	TRBJ2-5	NA	many	CASSYLSGTQYF	TGTGCCAGCAGCTACCTCTCGGGGACCCAGTACTTC
TRBV4-1	TRBJ2-3	TRBD1	few	CASSQGPGQGDLHTQYF	TGCGCCAGCAGCCAAGGCCCGGGACAGGGGGACCTGCATACGCAGTATTTT
TRBV5-1	TRBJ2-7	NA	NA	CASSSVSEQYF	TGCGCCAGCAGCTCGGTATCCGAGCAGTACTTC
TRBV20-1	TRBJ2-7	TRBD2	few	CSARDGGSLHEQYF	TGCAGTGCTAGAGACGGCGGGAGTCTTCACGAGCAGTACTTC
TRBV5-5	TRBJ2-2	TRBD2	many	CASSFSGSYTGELFF	TGTGCCAGCAGTTTCAGCGGGAGTTACACCGGGGAGCTGTTTTTT
TRBV29-1	TRBJ1-4	TRBD1	NA	CSVGQTNEKLFF	TGCAGCGTGGGACAGACTAATGAAAAACTGTTTTTT
TRBV4-2	TRBJ2-1	NA	NA	CASTRTGEQFF	TGTGCCAGCACCCGGACGGGTGAGCAGTTCTTC
TRBV15	TRBJ2-2	TRBD1	NA	CATSPGTANTGELFF	TGTGCCACCAGCCCAGGGACAGCCAACACCGGGGAGCTGTTTTTT
TRBV27	TRBJ1-5	NA	few	CASRYLPHSNQPQHF	TGTGCCAGCAGATACCTTCCCCATAGCAATCAGCCCCAGCATTTT
TRBV29-1	TRBJ2-5	NA	many	CSVDEGLQETQYF	TGCAGCGTCGACGAGGGACTGCAAGAGACCCAGTACTTC
TRBV12-3/TRBV12-4	TRBJ2-7	TRBD2	few	CASSPLAGVHYEQYF	TGTGCCAGCAGCCCCCTAGCGGGGGTTCACTACGAGCAGTACTTC
TRBV14	TRBJ2-1	NA	NA	CASSQPRDTSYNEQFF	TGTGCCAGCAGCCAGCCCCGGGACACTTCCTACAATGAGCAGTTCTTC
TRBV9	TRBJ1-1	TRBD1	few	CASSTWTGSFTEAFF	TGTGCCAGCAGCACGTGGACAGGGAGCTTTACTGAAGCTTTCTTT
TRBV15	TRBJ2-5	NA	NA	CATSREQWDKETQYF	TGTGCCACCAGCAGAGAACAGTGGGATAAAGAGACCCAGTACTTC
TRBV7-8	TRBJ2-1	TRBD2	NA	CASSSSGSRNEQFF	TGTGCCAGCAGCAGCAGCGGGAGCAGAAATGAGCAGTTCTTC
TRBV11-2	TRBJ2-5	NA	NA	CASSFVGLQETQYF	TGTGCCAGCAGCTTCGTCGGCCTCCAAGAGACCCAGTACTTC
TRBV3-1	TRBJ2-7	TRBD2	many	CASSQETSGNYEQYF	TGTGCCAGCAGCCAAGAGACTAGCGGGAACTACGAGCAGTACTTC
TRBV5-1	TRBJ2-7	TRBD2	few	CASSYGASGRGEQYF	TGCGCCAGCAGCTACGGGGCTAGCGGGAGAGGGGAGCAGTACTTC
TRBV5-1	TRBJ2-7	TRBD2	few	CASSSRLAGGSYEQYF	TGCGCCAGCAGCTCCAGACTAGCGGGAGGCTCCTACGAGCAGTACTTC
TRBV2	TRBJ2-7	TRBD1	few	CASSDWDRAHEQYF	TGTGCCAGCAGTGACTGGGACAGGGCCCACGAGCAGTACTTC
TRBV29-1	TRBJ1-1	NA	many	CSVEDAFF	TGCAGCGTTGAGGACGCTTTCTTT
TRBV5-1	TRBJ1-2	NA	NA	CASSLGATNYGYTF	TGCGCCAGCAGCTTGGGGGCCACCAACTATGGCTACACCTTC